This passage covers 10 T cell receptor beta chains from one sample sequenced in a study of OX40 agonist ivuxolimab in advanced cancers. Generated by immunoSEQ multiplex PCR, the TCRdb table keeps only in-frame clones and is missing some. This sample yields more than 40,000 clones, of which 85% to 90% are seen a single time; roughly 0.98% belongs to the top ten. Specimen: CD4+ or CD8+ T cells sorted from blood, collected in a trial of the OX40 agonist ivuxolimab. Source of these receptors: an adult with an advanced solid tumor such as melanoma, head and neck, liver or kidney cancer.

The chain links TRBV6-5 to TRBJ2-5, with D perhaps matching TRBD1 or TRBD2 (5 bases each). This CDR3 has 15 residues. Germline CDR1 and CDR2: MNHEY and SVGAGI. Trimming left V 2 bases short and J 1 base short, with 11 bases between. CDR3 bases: TGTGCCAGCAGTTACGGGGGAGCTAGCCAAGAGACCCAGTACTTC. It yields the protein CASSYGGASQETQYF.

The DNA for the CDR3 is TGCGCCAGCAGCCCAGGACTAGTGCCGGATACGCAGTATTTT. Encoded protein: CASSPGLVPDTQYF. The chain links TRBV5-1 to TRBJ2-3; 7 bases fit TRBD2. The germline V gene has CDR1 SGHRS and CDR2 YFSETQ. Germline trimming cut 4 bases from V and 6 bases from J; bases unmatched to any gene: 8. The CDR3 has 14 residues. Complete variable domain (other parts from reference TRBV5-1 and TRBJ2-3): KAGVTQTPRYLIKTRGQQVTLSCSPISGHRSVSWYQQTPGQGLQFLFEYFSETQRNKGNFPGRFSGRQFSNSRSEMNVSTLELGDSALYLCASSPGLVPDTQYFGPGTRLTVL.

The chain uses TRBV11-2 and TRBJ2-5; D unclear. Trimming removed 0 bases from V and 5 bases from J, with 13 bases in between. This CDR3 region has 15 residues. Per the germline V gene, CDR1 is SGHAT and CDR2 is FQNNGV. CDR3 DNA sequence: TGTGCCAGCAGCTTAGATGGGCTATTCGGGGAGACCCAGTACTTC. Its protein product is CASSLDGLFGETQYF.

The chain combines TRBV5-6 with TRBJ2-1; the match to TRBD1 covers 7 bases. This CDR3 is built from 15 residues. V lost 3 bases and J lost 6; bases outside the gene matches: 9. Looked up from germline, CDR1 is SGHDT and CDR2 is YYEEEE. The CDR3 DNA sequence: TGTGCCAGCAGCTCCACTAGGGGGCCTCTCAATGAGCAGTTCTTC. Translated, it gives CASSSTRGPLNEQFF. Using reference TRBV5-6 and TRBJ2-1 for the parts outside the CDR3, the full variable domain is DAGVTQSPTHLIKTRGQQVTLRCSPKSGHDTVSWYQQALGQGPQFIFQYYEEEERQRGNFPDRFSGHQFPNYSSELNVNALLLGDSALYLCASSSTRGPLNEQFFGPGTRLTVL.

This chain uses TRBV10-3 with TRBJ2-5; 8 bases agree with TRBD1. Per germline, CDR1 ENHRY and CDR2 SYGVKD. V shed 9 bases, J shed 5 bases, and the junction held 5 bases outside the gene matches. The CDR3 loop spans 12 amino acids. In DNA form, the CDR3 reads TGTGCCATAGGACAGGGTGGTGAGACCCAGTACTTC. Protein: CAIGQGGETQYF.

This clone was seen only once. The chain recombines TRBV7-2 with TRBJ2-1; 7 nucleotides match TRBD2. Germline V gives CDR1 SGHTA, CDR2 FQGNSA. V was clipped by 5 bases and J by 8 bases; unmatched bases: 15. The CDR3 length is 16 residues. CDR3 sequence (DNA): TGTGCCAGCAGCCCAGCCCTAGCGGTCCCAGGGTATGAGCAGTTCTTC. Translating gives CASSPALAVPGYEQFF. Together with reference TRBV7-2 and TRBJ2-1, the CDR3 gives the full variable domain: GAGVSQSPSNKVTEKGKDVELRCDPISGHTALYWYRQSLGQGLEFLIYFQGNSAPDKSGLPSDRFSAERTGGSVSTLTIQRTQQEDSAVYLCASSPALAVPGYEQFFGPGTRLTVL.

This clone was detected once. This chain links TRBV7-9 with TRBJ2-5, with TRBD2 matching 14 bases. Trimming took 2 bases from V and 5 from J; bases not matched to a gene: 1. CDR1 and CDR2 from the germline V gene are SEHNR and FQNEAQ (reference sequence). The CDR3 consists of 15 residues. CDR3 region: CASSLWTSGRETQYF. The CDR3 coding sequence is TGTGCCAGCAGCTTATGGACTAGCGGGAGGGAGACCCAGTACTTC.

CDR3: CASSPLSGRETQYF. For the CDR3, the DNA is TGTGCCAGCAGCCCGTTGTCCGGGAGAGAGACCCAGTACTTC. The chain joins TRBV7-9 to TRBJ2-5; a possible D gene is TRBD2 (6 bases). Germline-derived CDR1 and CDR2 are SEHNR and FQNEAQ (reference sequence). The CDR3 spans 14 residues. V lost 5 bases and J lost 4, with 14 bases in between.

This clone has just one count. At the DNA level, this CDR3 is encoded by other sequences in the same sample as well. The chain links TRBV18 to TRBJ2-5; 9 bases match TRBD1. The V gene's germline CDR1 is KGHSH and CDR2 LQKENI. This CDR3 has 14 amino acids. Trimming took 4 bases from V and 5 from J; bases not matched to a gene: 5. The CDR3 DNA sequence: TGTGCCAGCTCACGGACAGGGGTATGGGAGACCCAGTACTTC. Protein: CASSRTGVWETQYF.

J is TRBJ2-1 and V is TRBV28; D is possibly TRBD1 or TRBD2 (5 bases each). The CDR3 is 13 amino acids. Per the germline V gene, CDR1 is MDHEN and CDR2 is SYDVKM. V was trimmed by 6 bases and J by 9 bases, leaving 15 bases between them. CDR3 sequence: CASSPGPRGEQFF. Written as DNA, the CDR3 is TGTGCCAGCAGCCCGGGACCCCGGGGTGAGCAGTTCTTC.